This T cell receptor (beta chain) originates from a study of regulatory T cells in long-lasting Graves disease. General study findings and limits: Whereas approximately 950 public clonotypes were shared by new patients, persistent patients shared more, at 2,500 to 3,500. Relative to newly diagnosed Graves' patients, persistent ones had lower TCR diversity. Only a small sample size was used, which may have cut accuracy.

The J segment lost 4 bases and the V segment lost 5 bases, leaving 5 bases of the junction unmatched. Per the germline V gene, CDR1 is LGHDT and CDR2 is YNNKEL (reference sequence). This CDR3 spans 14 amino acids. Construction of the TCR beta libraries employed iRepertoire HTBI primers in conjunction with Arm-PCR of CDR3 regions. Each CDR3 protein gets one entry after TCRdb re-called the multiplex PCR reads with MiXCR. This table holds 400,000 to 450,000 distinct CDR3 sequences, roughly a quarter found once. Noted time point: persistent/refractory GD, antithyroid drugs over 5 years with positive TRAb. PBMC-derived RNA was used for the TCR library. Peripheral blood, at approximately 9 milliliters, went into EDTA tubes. Note on this clonotype: Its target is not known.

This specimen was peripheral blood mononuclear cells (PBMCs), taken when the disease was refractory, from a patient treated with antithyroid drugs. The origin of this receptor is a female donor with Graves disease. The rearrangement links TRBV3-1 to TRBJ1-3; 7 nucleotides line up with TRBD1. The CDR3 DNA sequence: TGTGCCAGCAGCTATGACAGGGCAGGAAACACCATATATTTT. This sequence encodes CASSYDRAGNTIYF.